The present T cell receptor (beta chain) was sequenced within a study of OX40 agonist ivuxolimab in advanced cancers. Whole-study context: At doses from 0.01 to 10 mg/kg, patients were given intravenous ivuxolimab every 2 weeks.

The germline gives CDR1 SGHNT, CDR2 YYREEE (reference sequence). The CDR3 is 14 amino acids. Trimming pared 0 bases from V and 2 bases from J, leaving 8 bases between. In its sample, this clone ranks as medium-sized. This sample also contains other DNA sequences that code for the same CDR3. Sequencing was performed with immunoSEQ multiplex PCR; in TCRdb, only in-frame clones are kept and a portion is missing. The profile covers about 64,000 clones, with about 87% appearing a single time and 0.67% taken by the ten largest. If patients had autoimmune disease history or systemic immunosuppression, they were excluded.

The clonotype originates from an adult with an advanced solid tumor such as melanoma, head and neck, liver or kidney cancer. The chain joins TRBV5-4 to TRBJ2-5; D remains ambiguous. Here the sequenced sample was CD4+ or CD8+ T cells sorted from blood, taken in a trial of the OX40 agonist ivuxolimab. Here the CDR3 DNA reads TGTGCCAGCAGCTTGGCCGGGCGGCAAGAGACCCAGTACTTC. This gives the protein CASSLAGRQETQYF.